The 10 T cell receptor beta chains below all came from one sample that was sequenced in a study of blood T cell repertoires in COVID-19. Sequencing was performed with immunoSEQ multiplex PCR; in TCRdb, only in-frame clones are kept and a portion is missing. The table records roughly 240,000 clones, around nine tenths of them present only once. Sequencing used peripheral blood. These receptors originate from a woman aged 60-70 years who had recovered from COVID-19.

The chain recombines TRBV20-1 with TRBJ2-3; 9 bases map to TRBD2. V lost 3 bases, J lost 3 bases, and 7 bases stayed unmatched. The CDR3 sequence is 15 residues long. In germline, CDR1 is DFQATT, CDR2 SNEGSKA (reference sequence). CDR3 bases: TGCAGTGCTAGTGACCGGGCGGGGGGGACAGATACGCAGTATTTT. Translating gives CSASDRAGGTDTQYF.

Worth noting for this clone: Other DNA sequences in this sample translate to the same CDR3. The rearrangement uses TRBV7-6 and TRBJ2-3, with TRBD2 matching over 7 bases. With 0 bases clipped from V and 4 bases from J, the junction kept 4 bases outside the gene matches. Germline-derived CDR1 and CDR2 are SGHVS and FNYEAQ. This CDR3 contains 15 residues. CDR3 residues: CASSLAGGSPDTQYF. The CDR3 region has the DNA TGTGCCAGCAGCTTAGCGGGGGGGTCCCCAGATACGCAGTATTTT.

The rearrangement uses TRBV6-5 and TRBJ1-5, with 7 bases aligning to TRBD1. This CDR3 is built from 15 residues. V lost 5 bases, J lost 5 bases, and 9 bases stayed unmatched. CDR1 MNHEY and CDR2 SVGAGI come from the germline V gene. This chain's CDR3 is CASSPQTGPHQPQHF. Here the CDR3 DNA reads TGTGCCAGCAGTCCCCAGACAGGGCCCCATCAGCCCCAGCATTTT.

The sample holds one count of this clone. The chain has TRBV12-3 or TRBV12-4 and TRBJ2-2, with 8 bases that match TRBD1. CDR3 length: 12 residues. The junction had 2 bases not matched to a gene; V was cut back by 8 bases and J by 6 bases. CDR3: CASRRGPGELFF. CDR3 in DNA: TGTGCCAGCCGCAGGGGGCCCGGGGAGCTGTTTTTT.

In nucleotides, the CDR3 is TGTGCCAGCAGCCTCGACCGAGGCCGCCGGCAGTTCTTC. It specifies CASSLDRGRRQFF. V gene TRBV7-8 combines with J gene TRBJ2-1; no clear D. Germline CDR1 reads SGHVS; CDR2 reads FQNEAQ. CDR3 length: 13 amino acids. The V end was cut by 5 bases, the J end by 12 bases, with 17 bases between.

The rearrangement links TRBV28 to TRBJ1-6, with 12 bases aligning to TRBD1. CDR1 and CDR2 (germline): MDHEN, SYDVKM. This CDR3 is 16 amino acids long. The trim removed 5 bases at V and 9 bases at J, leaving 8 bases unmatched. Here the CDR3 DNA reads TGTGCCAGCAGTATCTCCGGGACAGGGGGCGGTTCACCCCTCCACTTT. It encodes CASSISGTGGGSPLHF.

The rearrangement uses TRBV5-6 and TRBJ1-4; 8 bases agree with TRBD1. Unmatched junction bases numbered 13, after V lost 4 bases and J lost 5 bases. The germline V gene encodes CDR1 SGHDT and CDR2 YYEEEE. This CDR3 region has 17 residues. The DNA of the CDR3 is TGTGCCAGCAGCCCAAGGAAAGGACAGGGAATAAATGAAAAACTGTTTTTT. It is translated as CASSPRKGQGINEKLFF.

This chain links TRBV27 with TRBJ2-1, with a weak D call TRBD1 (5 bases). Trimming removed 3 bases at V and 4 bases at J, with 16 bases between. The CDR3 runs 16 residues. CDR1 and CDR2 (germline): MNHEY, SMNVEV (reference sequence). CDR3 loop: CASSFYGARRYNEQFF. CDR3 nucleotide sequence: TGTGCCAGCAGTTTCTATGGGGCCCGACGATACAATGAGCAGTTCTTC.

The rearrangement uses TRBV6-5 and TRBJ2-3; D could derive from TRBD1 or TRBD2 (7 bases each). The germline V and J ends were trimmed by 10 bases and 7 bases, with 18 bases remaining between them. The CDR3 totals 13 residues. CDR1 and CDR2 (germline): MNHEY, SVGAGI. The DNA of the CDR3 is TGTGCCACCAGGGGGGGGCTCGGCTATACGCAGTATTTT. Translation gives CATRGGLGYTQYF.

The chain is built from TRBV5-1 and TRBJ2-5, with D maybe TRBD1 (5 bases). Per germline, CDR1 SGHRS and CDR2 YFSETQ. V shed 1 base and J shed 9 bases, with 13 bases lying between them. This CDR3 has 13 amino acids. The CDR3 here is CASSLYDSQAQYF. As DNA, the CDR3 is TGCGCCAGCAGCTTGTATGACAGCCAGGCCCAGTACTTC.